This paragraph reports one T cell receptor beta chain. It lacks a known antigen. Base quality data are lacking; no much larger clone is found one base away. This sample stems from a study of glioma-infiltrating T cells (dated by TCRdb to 2016 to 2017). About the study as a whole: The study sequenced TCR alpha- and beta-chain repertoires from glioma tissue, from non-neoplastic brain tissue and from matched peripheral blood mononuclear cells. Each tissue-infiltrating repertoire was compared with the same patient's peripheral blood repertoire to measure divergence between tissue and blood T-cell populations. The paired cohort comprised three low-grade glioma patients, eight primary glioblastoma patients and three non-glioma patients contributing non-neoplastic brain tissue. General conclusions and limits of the study: Very few CDR3 sequences were found to be shared between tissue and blood, and this scarcity was attributed to high CDR3 diversity and limited sampling. Group comparisons rested on small numbers: three non-neoplastic, three low-grade glioma and several glioblastoma patients. VJ-independent divergence between tissue and blood was found to be below expectation in non-neoplastic patients but above expectation in all gliomas, particularly low-grade gliomas.

Measured from the cysteine to the phenylalanine, the CDR3 is 16 residues long. The only DNA kept is the CDR3, 48 bases in frame from the first base. The germline V gene encodes CDR1 SGHNT and CDR2 YYREEE (reference sequence). Cut back by 3 bases and 0 bases, the V and J ends lie 13 bases apart. The iRepertoire nested amplicon-rescue multiplex PCR (arm-PCR) platform was used to amplify TCR alpha and beta CDR3 regions from RNA. The input for one-step reverse transcription and amplification was about 100-400 ng of either tissue mRNA or PBMC total RNA. Following bead purification, Illumina adapters were added through a secondary multiplex PCR, and the libraries were then gel-purified between 200 and 400 bp. The libraries contained internal 6-nucleotide barcodes that were used for demultiplexing. Libraries were sequenced on an Illumina MiSeq with 2x220 or 2x250 nucleotide paired-end reads. Regarding the original processing steps: Paired reads were merged using FLASH 1.2.11 and aligned with BWA-MEM to the GRCh37 human genome, and TRA and TRB reads were then extracted. For V and J assignment, an IMGT-derived reference of cassette sequences and CDR3 motifs that included pseudogenes was used. Three-frame translation of reads was performed, and productive CDR3s were defined as those with a C...FGXG motif and no stop codons. Unique combinations of V-J cassette pair and CDR3 amino acid sequence were defined as clonotypes. Hamming distance filtering was applied to reads, with thresholds set by the sequence error rate of each sample in mapped regions. Starting from the raw public reads, TCRdb applied fastp trimming at Q25, assembled clones with MiXCR and retained in-frame beta chains. Every entry covers one CDR3 protein and lists the most common genes and DNA from its rows. These V and J calls are TCRdb output, not the study's own analysis. This sample holds about 190,000 distinct CDR3 sequences; over 25% were observed only once. The ten top clones hold around 20% of the sample.

Sequenced sample: glioma tissue, nonneoplastic brain tissue, or PBMCs (not recorded which). The receptor chain draws on TRBV5-4 and TRBJ1-3; no D segment can be confidently identified. The sequence derives from a human donor with low-grade glioma or glioblastoma, undergoing nonglioma brain surgery, or in good health (not recorded which). At the DNA level, the sequence is TGTGCCAGCAGCTCGCGACACGAAATCTCTGGAAACACCATATATTTT. This encodes CASSSRHEISGNTIYF.